These 25 T cell receptor beta chains came from one sample sequenced in a study of regulatory T cells in long-lasting Graves disease. Regarding time point: newly diagnosed GD, antithyroid drugs for less than 3 months. With RNA extracted from PBMCs as input, the TCR library was made. The authors built TCR beta libraries using iRepertoire HTBI primers and Arm-PCR of CDR3 regions. TCRdb itself ran the multiplex PCR reads through MiXCR, one entry per CDR3 protein. The table shows about 520,000 distinct CDR3 sequences, with around 12% occurring only once. The sample was also linked to a second study, of T cells in Graves' hyperthyroidism and ophthalmopathy.

Sequencing used peripheral blood mononuclear cells (PBMCs), obtained at new diagnosis, from a patient treated with antithyroid drugs. Receptor source: a woman under 40 with Graves disease.

This clonotype was seen repeatedly, ten times or more. The V and J genes are TRBV30 and TRBJ2-1; D is perhaps TRBD2 (6 bases). CDR1 and CDR2 from the germline V gene are GTSNPN and SVGIG (reference sequence). With 2 bases removed from V and 1 base from J, the gap between germline ends came to 9 bases. The CDR3 extends over 14 amino acids. For the CDR3, the DNA is TGTGCCTGGAGTCCCCGGGAGTCCTACAATGAGCAGTTCTTC. Its protein product is CAWSPRESYNEQFF.

This chain links TRBV7-2 with TRBJ1-4; 7 bases map to TRBD1. Germline V gene lookup returns CDR1 SGHTA and CDR2 FQGNSA. There are 17 residues in the CDR3. Trimming removed 4 bases from V and 0 bases from J; junction bases left unmatched: 8. The CDR3 nucleotides are TGTGCCAGCAGCTCCAACCGACAGGGTACAACTAATGAAAAACTGTTTTTT. Translating it yields CASSSNRQGTTNEKLFF.

The sample holds many counts of this clonotype. The gene calls are TRBV7-9 and TRBJ2-5; 10 positions agree with TRBD2. The CDR3 has 15 amino acids. Looked up from germline, CDR1 is SEHNR and CDR2 is FQNEAQ (reference sequence). Unmatched junction bases numbered 4, after V lost 2 bases and J lost 4 bases. CDR3 bases: TGTGCCAGCAGCTTATTAGCTAGCGGGGGAGAGACCCAGTACTTC. Amino acids: CASSLLASGGETQYF.

This clonotype was counted ten times or more. The chain carries TRBV28 and TRBJ2-7, with D unresolved. V gave up 5 bases and J gave up 5 bases, with 19 bases separating them. Germline loops: CDR1 MDHEN, CDR2 SYDVKM. The CDR3 loop spans 15 amino acids. DNA of the CDR3: TGTGCCAGCAGTACCGGCGTTACAGTCGTCGACGAGCAGTACTTC. The encoded protein is CASSTGVTVVDEQYF.

The table lists this clonotype with a few counts. One end of the junction is discordant with germline, which a read error may explain. The chain couples TRBV10-3 to TRBJ1-3, with TRBD1 as a possible D gene (5 bases). CDR1 and CDR2 (germline): ENHRY, SYGVKD. This CDR3 has 14 residues. CDR3 residues: CAISELGTGNTTYF. For the CDR3, the DNA is TGTGCCATCAGTGAGCTGGGGACTGGAAACACCACATATTTT.

The rearrangement links TRBV14 to TRBJ2-6; 8 bases are shared with TRBD2. CDR3 size: 18 residues. Trimming took 4 bases from V and 2 from J; bases not matched to a gene: 10. Germline V gene lookup returns CDR1 SGHDN and CDR2 FVKESK. The DNA of the CDR3 is TGTGCCAGCAGCCCGCCGGGGGGGAGTAAGACTGGGGCCAACGTCCTGACTTTC. Translated: CASSPPGGSKTGANVLTF. The full variable domain, its missing parts supplied by reference TRBV14 and TRBJ2-6, is EAGVTQFPSHSVIEKGQTVTLRCDPISGHDNLYWYRRVMGKEIKFLLHFVKESKQDESGMPNNRFLAERTGGTYSTLKVQPAELEDSGVYFCASSPPGGSKTGANVLTFGAGSRLTVL.

There are many counts of this clonotype. V gene TRBV18 combines with J gene TRBJ1-6; 10 bases match TRBD1. The V segment lost 3 bases and the J segment 12 bases; nucleotides outside the gene matches: 2. The germline V gene has CDR1 KGHSH and CDR2 LQKENI. This CDR3 comprises 13 residues. DNA of the CDR3: TGTGCCAGCTCACCGGGACAGGGGTTACCCCTCCACTTT. Translation gives CASSPGQGLPLHF.

This clonotype was seen ten or more times. The gene calls are TRBV7-9 and TRBJ1-1, with unresolved D. In germline, CDR1 is SEHNR, CDR2 FQNEAQ (reference sequence). This CDR3 comprises 15 residues. V was pared by 0 bases and J by 4 bases, with 12 bases between. Written as DNA, the CDR3 is TGTGCCAGCAGCTTAGCTCGACCGCAGAGCACTGAAGCTTTCTTT. It is translated as CASSLARPQSTEAFF.

This clonotype was picked up many times. The chain has TRBV12-3 or TRBV12-4 and TRBJ2-5; D tentatively fits TRBD1 or TRBD2 (6 bases each). V lost 2 bases and J lost 4, with 11 bases in between. This CDR3 comprises 14 residues. CDR3 protein: CASSLRGAGETQYF. CDR3 bases: TGTGCCAGCAGTTTAAGGGGGGCGGGAGAGACCCAGTACTTC.

V and J are TRBV29-1 and TRBJ2-2, with 9 bases matching TRBD2. The V and J ends lost 7 bases and 5 bases, in that order; junction bases with no gene match: 26. The length of the CDR3 is 20 residues. Germline V lookup: CDR1 SQVTM, CDR2 ANQGSEA. CDR3 nucleotides: TGCAGCGCCCGATTCGCGGGCGGGAGGGCCATAGGTGCCCGAACCGGGGAGCTGTTTTTT. Translated, it gives CSARFAGGRAIGARTGELFF.

This clonotype was detected ten times or more. V usage is TRBV24-1 and J usage is TRBJ2-5, with 10 bases fitting TRBD2. The last part of the DNA fits TRBJ2-1 better; the J call may be wrong. The CDR3 has 16 residues. Germline V gene sequence: CDR1 KGHDR, CDR2 SFDVKD. The CDR3 coding sequence is TGTGCCACCAGTGGGATTCTAGCGGGGGATCGCAATGAGCAGTTCTTC. Encoded protein: CATSGILAGDRNEQFF.

This clonotype showed up many times. The V and J genes are TRBV6-1 and TRBJ1-2; TRBD1 might be the D (6 bases). CDR3 length: 13 residues. The V end was cut by 4 bases, the J end by 3 bases, with 9 bases between. Germline V gene data show CDR1 as MNHNS and CDR2 as SASEGT. CDR3 amino acids: CASSARQDYGYTF. The CDR3 nucleotides are TGTGCCAGCAGTGCCAGACAGGACTATGGCTACACCTTC.

This clonotype has a count of ten or more. V is TRBV20-1 and J is TRBJ2-5; 10 bases agree with TRBD1. Germline loops: CDR1 DFQATT, CDR2 SNEGSKA (reference sequence). The V segment lost 6 bases and the J segment 4 bases; nucleotides outside the gene matches: 5. This CDR3 spans 13 amino acids. The CDR3: CSAPDRGAETQYF. The CDR3, as DNA: TGCAGTGCCCCGGACAGGGGGGCAGAGACCCAGTACTTC.

This clonotype was counted many times. This chain's CDR3 is CASSLVSPSTDTQYF. The CDR3 region has the DNA TGTGCCAGCAGTTTAGTTAGCCCAAGCACAGATACGCAGTATTTT. The V and J genes are TRBV28 and TRBJ2-3; D ambiguous. CDR3 length equals 15 residues. Germline lookup yields CDR1 MDHEN and CDR2 SYDVKM. The V end was cut by 2 bases, the J end by 0 bases, with 9 bases between.

This clonotype was detected ten times or more. The gene calls are TRBV30 and TRBJ2-3, with 9 nucleotides matching TRBD2. V shed 3 bases and J 1 base; nucleotides not matched to a gene: 2. From germline, CDR1 is GTSNPN and CDR2 SVGIG (reference sequence). The length of the CDR3 is 14 residues. The CDR3: CAWRLAGGTDTQYF. The CDR3 nucleotides read TGTGCCTGGAGGTTAGCGGGGGGCACAGATACGCAGTATTTT.

This clonotype was detected ten times or more. The chain carries TRBV18 and TRBJ2-1, with D maybe TRBD1 (6 bases). The V gene lost 2 bases and the J gene lost 15 bases, with 17 bases spanning the gap. This CDR3 contains 13 residues. Germline CDR1 is KGHSH and CDR2 is LQKENI. The CDR3 loop reads CASSPTGTPVPFF. The CDR3 coding sequence is TGTGCCAGCTCACCAACCGGGACACCCGTCCCGTTCTTC.

This clonotype has just a few counts. The rearrangement links TRBV18 to TRBJ2-6; D unclear. Per the germline V gene, CDR1 is KGHSH and CDR2 is LQKENI. V lost 6 bases, J lost 0 bases, and 15 bases lay in between. This CDR3 is built from 17 residues. In nucleotides, the CDR3 is TGTGCCAGCTCCCGCGACACCCTGGTCTCTGGGGCCAACGTCCTGACTTTC. Its translation is CASSRDTLVSGANVLTF.

This clonotype was counted a few times. V usage is TRBV20-1 and J usage is TRBJ2-7, with D perhaps TRBD2 (6 bases). V was cut by 3 bases and J by 3 bases, with 12 bases left in between. This CDR3 has 13 amino acids. Germline assignment: CDR1 DFQATT and CDR2 SNEGSKA (reference sequence). DNA for the CDR3: TGCAGTGCTAGCAGCGGGCCTTTCTACGAGCAGTACTTC. It specifies CSASSGPFYEQYF.

The chain combines TRBV7-2 with TRBJ2-7; 9 bases map to TRBD1. The CDR3 is made up of 16 amino acids. V lost 0 bases and J lost 4; bases outside the gene matches: 7. The germline gives CDR1 SGHTA, CDR2 FQGNSA. The CDR3 protein is CASSLASGTGWYEQYF. Here the CDR3 DNA reads TGTGCCAGCAGCTTAGCTTCCGGGACAGGGTGGTACGAGCAGTACTTC.

This clonotype was found a few times. The chain employs TRBV29-1 and TRBJ2-7, with D possibly being TRBD2 (7 bases). In germline, CDR1 is SQVTM, CDR2 ANQGSEA. The CDR3 is 13 residues long. Trimming shortened V by 5 bases and J by 3 bases, and 14 bases separated the two germline ends. CDR3 amino acids: CSVRGGDIYEQYF. Here the CDR3 DNA reads TGCAGCGTTCGCGGGGGCGATATCTACGAGCAGTACTTC.

This clonotype was detected many times. CDR3 residues: CASRTSGLSSYEQYF. CDR3 coding DNA: TGTGCCAGCCGGACTAGCGGGTTGAGCTCCTACGAGCAGTACTTC. The gene calls are TRBV6-1 and TRBJ2-7; TRBD2 matches 11 bases. CDR1 and CDR2 from the germline V gene are MNHNS and SASEGT. The CDR3 extends over 15 amino acids. The V segment lost 8 bases and the J segment 0 bases; nucleotides outside the gene matches: 6.

This clonotype appeared many times. The genes are TRBV6-1 and TRBJ1-6; 10 positions agree with TRBD1. This CDR3 region has 19 residues. The germline V gene encodes CDR1 MNHNS and CDR2 SASEGT. J was trimmed by 5 bases and V by 5 bases; bases with no gene match: 15. The CDR3 region is CASSPPGQGRMGNNSPLHF. CDR3 coding DNA: TGTGCCAGCAGTCCACCGGGACAGGGGAGGATGGGGAATAATTCACCCCTCCACTTT.

CDR3 sequence reads: CASSVFHNEQFF. The CDR3 nucleotides are TGTGCCAGCAGCGTATTTCACAATGAGCAGTTCTTC. V and J are TRBV9 and TRBJ2-1; D is uncertain. The CDR3 spans 12 residues. Germline V gene sequence: CDR1 SGDLS, CDR2 YYNGEE. V was shortened by 1 base and J by 5 bases, with 4 bases between the two germline ends.

The table lists this clonotype with many counts. This chain links TRBV29-1 with TRBJ2-1, with 15 bases lining up with TRBD2. The CDR3 spans 15 residues. Per the germline V gene, CDR1 is SQVTM and CDR2 is ANQGSEA. J was trimmed by 5 bases and V by 5 bases; bases with no gene match: 4. The CDR3 sequence: CSVWTSGRAHNEQFF. Written as DNA, the CDR3 is TGCAGCGTTTGGACTAGCGGGAGGGCCCACAATGAGCAGTTCTTC.

This clonotype was detected many times. This rearrangement joins TRBV13 to TRBJ1-3, with a tentative D call TRBD1 (6 bases). The CDR3 is 15 amino acids. Germline values: CDR1 PRHDT, CDR2 FYEKMQ (reference sequence). Trimming stripped 5 bases from V and 2 bases from J, with 13 bases between. The CDR3 DNA reads as TGTGCCAGCAGCCCGCACGGGACACCTGGAAACACCATATATTTT. Protein: CASSPHGTPGNTIYF.